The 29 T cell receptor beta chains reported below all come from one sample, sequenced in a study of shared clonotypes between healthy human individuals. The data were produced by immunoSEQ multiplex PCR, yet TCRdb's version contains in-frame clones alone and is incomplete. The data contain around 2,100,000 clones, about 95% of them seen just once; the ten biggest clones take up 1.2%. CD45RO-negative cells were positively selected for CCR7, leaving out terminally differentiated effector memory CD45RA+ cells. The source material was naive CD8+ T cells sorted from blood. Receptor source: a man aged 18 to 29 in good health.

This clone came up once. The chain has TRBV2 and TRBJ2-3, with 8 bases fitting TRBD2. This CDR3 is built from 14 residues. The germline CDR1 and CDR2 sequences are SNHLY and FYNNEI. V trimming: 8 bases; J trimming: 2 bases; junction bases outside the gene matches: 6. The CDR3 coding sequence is TGTGCCAGCGGGGAGCGGGGGCCCACAGATACGCAGTATTTT. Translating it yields CASGERGPTDTQYF. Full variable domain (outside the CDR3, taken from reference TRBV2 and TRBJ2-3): EPEVTQTPSHQVTQMGQEVILRCVPISNHLYFYWYRQILGQKVEFLVSFYNNEISEKSEIFDDQFSVERPDGSNFTLKIRSTKLEDSAMYFCASGERGPTDTQYFGPGTRLTVL.

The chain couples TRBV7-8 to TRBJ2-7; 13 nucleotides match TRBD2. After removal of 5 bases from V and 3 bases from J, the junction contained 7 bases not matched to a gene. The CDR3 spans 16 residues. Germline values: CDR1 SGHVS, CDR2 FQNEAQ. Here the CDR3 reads CASSPRLAGGGYEQYF. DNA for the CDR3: TGTGCCAGCAGCCCCCGACTAGCGGGGGGAGGCTACGAGCAGTACTTC.

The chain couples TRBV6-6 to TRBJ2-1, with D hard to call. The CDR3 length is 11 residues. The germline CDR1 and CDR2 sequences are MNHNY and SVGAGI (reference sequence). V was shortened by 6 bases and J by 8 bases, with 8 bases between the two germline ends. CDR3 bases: TGTGCCAGCAGCTCGGCGTATGAGCAGTTCTTC. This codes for CASSSAYEQFF.

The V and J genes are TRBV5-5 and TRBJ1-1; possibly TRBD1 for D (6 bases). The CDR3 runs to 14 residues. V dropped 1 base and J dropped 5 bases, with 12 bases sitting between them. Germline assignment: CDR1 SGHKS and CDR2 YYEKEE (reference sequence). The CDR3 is CASSLTRGGTEAFF. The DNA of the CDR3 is TGTGCCAGCAGCTTGACCAGGGGTGGAACTGAAGCTTTCTTT.

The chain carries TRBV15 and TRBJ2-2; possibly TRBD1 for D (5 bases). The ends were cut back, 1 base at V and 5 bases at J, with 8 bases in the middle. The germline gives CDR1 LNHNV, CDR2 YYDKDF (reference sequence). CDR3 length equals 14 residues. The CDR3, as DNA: TGTGCCACCAGCAGAGTTCCAGGGACCGGGGAGCTGTTTTTT. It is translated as CATSRVPGTGELFF. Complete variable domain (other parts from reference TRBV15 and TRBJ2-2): DAMVIQNPRYQVTQFGKPVTLSCSQTLNHNVMYWYQQKSSQAPKLLFHYYDKDFNNEADTPDNFQSRRPNTSFCFLDIRSPGLGDTAMYLCATSRVPGTGELFFGEGSRLTVL.

CDR3 nucleotides: TGCGCCAGCAGCCAAGAGATGGGCGGACCCCTCCACTTT. As protein: CASSQEMGGPLHF. The gene calls are TRBV4-1 and TRBJ1-6; D ambiguous. The germline V gene encodes CDR1 MGHRA and CDR2 YSYEKL. The CDR3 loop spans 13 amino acids. The V and J ends lost 0 bases and 12 bases respectively, with 9 bases between them.

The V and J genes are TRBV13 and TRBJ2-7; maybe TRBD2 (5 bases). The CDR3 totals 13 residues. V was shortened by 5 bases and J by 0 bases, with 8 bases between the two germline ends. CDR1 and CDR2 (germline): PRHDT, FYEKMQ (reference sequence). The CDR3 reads CASSPGNSYEQYF. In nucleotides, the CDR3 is TGTGCCAGCAGCCCCGGGAACTCCTACGAGCAGTACTTC.

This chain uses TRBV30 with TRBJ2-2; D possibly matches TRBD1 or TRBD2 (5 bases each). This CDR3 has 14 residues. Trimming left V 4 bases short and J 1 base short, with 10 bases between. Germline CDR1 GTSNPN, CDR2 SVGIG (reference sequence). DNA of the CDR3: TGTGCCTGGATCGGGACCGAGAACACCGGGGAGCTGTTTTTT. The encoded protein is CAWIGTENTGELFF. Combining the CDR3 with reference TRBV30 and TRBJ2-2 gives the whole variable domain SQTIHQWPATLVQPVGSPLSLECTVEGTSNPNLYWYRQAAGRGLQLLFYSVGIGQISSEVPQNLSASRPQDRQFILSSKKLLLSDSGFYLCAWIGTENTGELFFGEGSRLTVL.

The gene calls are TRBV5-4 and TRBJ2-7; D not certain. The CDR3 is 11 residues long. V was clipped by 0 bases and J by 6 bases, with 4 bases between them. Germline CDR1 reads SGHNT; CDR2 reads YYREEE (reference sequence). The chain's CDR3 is CASSLDAEQYF. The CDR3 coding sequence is TGTGCCAGCAGCTTGGACGCCGAGCAGTACTTC. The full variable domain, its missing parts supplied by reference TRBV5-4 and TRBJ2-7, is ETGVTQSPTHLIKTRGQQVTLRCSSQSGHNTVSWYQQALGQGPQFIFQYYREEENGRGNFPPRFSGLQFPNYSSELNVNALELDDSALYLCASSLDAEQYFGPGTRLTVT.

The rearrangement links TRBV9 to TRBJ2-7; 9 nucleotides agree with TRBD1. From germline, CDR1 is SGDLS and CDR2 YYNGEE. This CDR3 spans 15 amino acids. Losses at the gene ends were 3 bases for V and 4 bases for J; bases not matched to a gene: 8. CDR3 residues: CASSATGGSEYEQYF. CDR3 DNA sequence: TGTGCCAGCAGCGCTACAGGGGGCTCGGAGTACGAGCAGTACTTC.

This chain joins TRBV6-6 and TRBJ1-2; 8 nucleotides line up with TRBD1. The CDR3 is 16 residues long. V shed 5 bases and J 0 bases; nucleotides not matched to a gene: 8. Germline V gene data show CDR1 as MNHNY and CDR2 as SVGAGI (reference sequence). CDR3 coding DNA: TGTGCCAGCAGTGTGGCAGGGGGCGCCTCTAACTATGGCTACACCTTC. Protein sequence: CASSVAGGASNYGYTF.

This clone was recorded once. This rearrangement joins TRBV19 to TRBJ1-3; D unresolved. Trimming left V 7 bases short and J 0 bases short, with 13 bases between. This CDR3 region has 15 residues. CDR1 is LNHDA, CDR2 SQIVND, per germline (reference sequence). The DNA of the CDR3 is TGTGCCAGTACCCTTTCGTCGAGCTCTGGAAACACCATATATTTT. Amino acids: CASTLSSSSGNTIYF. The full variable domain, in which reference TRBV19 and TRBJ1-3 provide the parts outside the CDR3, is DGGITQSPKYLFRKEGQNVTLSCEQNLNHDAMYWYRQDPGQGLRLIYYSQIVNDFQKGDIAEGYSVSREKKESFPLTVTSAQKNPTAFYLCASTLSSSSGNTIYFGEGSWLTVV.

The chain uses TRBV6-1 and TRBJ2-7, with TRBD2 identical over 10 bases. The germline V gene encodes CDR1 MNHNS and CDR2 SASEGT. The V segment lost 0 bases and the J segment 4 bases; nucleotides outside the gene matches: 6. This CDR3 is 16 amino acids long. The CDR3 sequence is CASSEAETSGTYEQYF. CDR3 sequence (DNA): TGTGCCAGCAGTGAAGCGGAAACTAGCGGGACTTACGAGCAGTACTTC.

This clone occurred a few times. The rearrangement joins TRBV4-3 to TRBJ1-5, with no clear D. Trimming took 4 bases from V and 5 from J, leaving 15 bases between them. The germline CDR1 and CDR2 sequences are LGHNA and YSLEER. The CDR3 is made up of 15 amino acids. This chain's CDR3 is CASSRTPLWDQPQHF. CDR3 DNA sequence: TGCGCCAGCAGCCGGACCCCCTTGTGGGATCAGCCCCAGCATTTT.

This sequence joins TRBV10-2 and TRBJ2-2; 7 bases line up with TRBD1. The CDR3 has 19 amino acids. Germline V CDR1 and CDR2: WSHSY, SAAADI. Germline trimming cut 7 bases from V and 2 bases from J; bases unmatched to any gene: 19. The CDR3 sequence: CASTTGENVPAPNTGELFF. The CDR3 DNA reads TGCGCCAGCACTACAGGGGAGAACGTTCCGGCTCCTAACACCGGGGAGCTGTTTTTT.

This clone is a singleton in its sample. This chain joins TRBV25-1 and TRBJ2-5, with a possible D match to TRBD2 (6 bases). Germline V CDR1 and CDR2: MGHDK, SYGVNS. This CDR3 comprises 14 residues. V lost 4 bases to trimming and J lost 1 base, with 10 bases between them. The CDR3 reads CASSGGDGQETQYF. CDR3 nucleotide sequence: TGTGCCAGCAGTGGGGGGGACGGCCAAGAGACCCAGTACTTC.

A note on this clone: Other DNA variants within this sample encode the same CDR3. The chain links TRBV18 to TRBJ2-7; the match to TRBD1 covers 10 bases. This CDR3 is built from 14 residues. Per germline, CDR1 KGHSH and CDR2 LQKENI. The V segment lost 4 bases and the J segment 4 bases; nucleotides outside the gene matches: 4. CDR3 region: CASSLPGQGYEQYF. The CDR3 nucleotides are TGTGCCAGCTCACTCCCGGGACAGGGGTACGAGCAGTACTTC.

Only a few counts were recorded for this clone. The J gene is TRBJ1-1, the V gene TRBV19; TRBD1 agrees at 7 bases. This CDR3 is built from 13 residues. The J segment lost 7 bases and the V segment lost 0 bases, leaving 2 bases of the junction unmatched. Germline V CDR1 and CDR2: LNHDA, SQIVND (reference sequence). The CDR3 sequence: CASSIDGTVEAFF. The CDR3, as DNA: TGTGCCAGTAGTATAGACGGGACAGTTGAAGCTTTCTTT.

The CDR3 sequence is CASSSSPTGGFNSPLHF. The DNA of the CDR3 is TGTGCCAGCAGCTCCTCCCCGACAGGGGGTTTTAATTCACCCCTCCACTTT. The rearrangement joins TRBV7-6 to TRBJ1-6; TRBD1 matches 9 bases. CDR3 length equals 17 residues. Germline loops: CDR1 SGHVS, CDR2 FNYEAQ. Trimming at V came to 4 bases and at J to 6 bases, leaving 10 bases not matched to a gene. Drawing the rest from reference TRBV7-6 and TRBJ1-6, the complete variable domain is GAGVSQSPRYKVTKRGQDVALRCDPISGHVSLYWYRQALGQGPEFLTYFNYEAQQDKSGLPNDRFSAERPEGSISTLTIQRTEQRDSAMYRCASSSSPTGGFNSPLHFGNGTRLTVT.

CDR3 DNA sequence: TGTGCCAGCAAACAGATACCGGGGAGTGCGGAGACCCAGTACTTC. This encodes CASKQIPGSAETQYF. The gene calls are TRBV27 and TRBJ2-5; D may be TRBD2 (5 bases). The germline gives CDR1 MNHEY, CDR2 SMNVEV (reference sequence). The CDR3 covers 15 residues. V lost 7 bases and J 5 bases, leaving 20 bases between the germline ends.

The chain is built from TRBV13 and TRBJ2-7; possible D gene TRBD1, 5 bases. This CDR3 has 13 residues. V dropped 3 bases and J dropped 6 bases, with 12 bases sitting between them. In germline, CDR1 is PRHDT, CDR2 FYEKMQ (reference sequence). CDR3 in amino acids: CASSFSSGLEQYF. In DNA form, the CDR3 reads TGTGCCAGCAGCTTCTCTTCAGGGCTCGAGCAGTACTTC.

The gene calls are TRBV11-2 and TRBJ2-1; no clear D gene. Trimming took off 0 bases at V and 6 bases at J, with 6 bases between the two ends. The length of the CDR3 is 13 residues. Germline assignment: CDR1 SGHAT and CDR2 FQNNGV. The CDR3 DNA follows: TGTGCCAGCAGCTTAGATCCCCTCAATGAGCAGTTCTTC. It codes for CASSLDPLNEQFF.

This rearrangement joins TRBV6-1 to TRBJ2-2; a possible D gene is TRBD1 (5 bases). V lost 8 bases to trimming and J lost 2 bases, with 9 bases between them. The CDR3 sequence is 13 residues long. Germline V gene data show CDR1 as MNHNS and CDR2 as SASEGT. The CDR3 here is CASVDRNTGELFF. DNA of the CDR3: TGTGCCAGCGTAGACAGAAACACCGGGGAGCTGTTTTTT.

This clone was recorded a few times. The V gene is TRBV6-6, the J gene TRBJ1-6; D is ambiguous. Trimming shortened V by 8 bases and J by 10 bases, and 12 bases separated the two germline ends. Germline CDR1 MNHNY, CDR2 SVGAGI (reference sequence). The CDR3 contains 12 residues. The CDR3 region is CASAVGSSPLHF. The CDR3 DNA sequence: TGTGCCAGCGCGGTGGGGAGCTCACCCCTCCACTTT.

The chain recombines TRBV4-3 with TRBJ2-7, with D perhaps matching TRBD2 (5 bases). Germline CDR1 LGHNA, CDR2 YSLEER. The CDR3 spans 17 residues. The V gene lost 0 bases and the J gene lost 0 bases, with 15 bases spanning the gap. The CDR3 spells CASSQDVDGESSYEQYF. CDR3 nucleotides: TGCGCCAGCAGCCAAGATGTTGATGGGGAGAGCTCCTACGAGCAGTACTTC.

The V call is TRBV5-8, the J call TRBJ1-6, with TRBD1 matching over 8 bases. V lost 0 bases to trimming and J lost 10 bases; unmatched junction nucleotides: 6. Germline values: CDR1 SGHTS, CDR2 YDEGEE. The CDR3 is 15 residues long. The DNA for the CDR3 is TGTGCCAGCAGCTTGGACGGCAGGGGGCTCTCACCCCTCCACTTT. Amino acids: CASSLDGRGLSPLHF.

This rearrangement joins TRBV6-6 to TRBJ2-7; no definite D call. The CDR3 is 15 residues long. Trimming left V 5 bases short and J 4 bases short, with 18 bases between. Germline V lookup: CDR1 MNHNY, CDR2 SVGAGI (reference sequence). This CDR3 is CASSDNPIGGYEQYF. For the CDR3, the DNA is TGTGCCAGCAGTGATAACCCGATCGGTGGTTACGAGCAGTACTTC.

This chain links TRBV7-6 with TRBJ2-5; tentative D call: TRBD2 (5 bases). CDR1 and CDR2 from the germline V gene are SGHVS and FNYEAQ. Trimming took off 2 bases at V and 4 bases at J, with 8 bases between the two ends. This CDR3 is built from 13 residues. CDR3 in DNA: TGTGCCAGCAGCTTACGGGGTAGAGAGACCCAGTACTTC. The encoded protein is CASSLRGRETQYF.

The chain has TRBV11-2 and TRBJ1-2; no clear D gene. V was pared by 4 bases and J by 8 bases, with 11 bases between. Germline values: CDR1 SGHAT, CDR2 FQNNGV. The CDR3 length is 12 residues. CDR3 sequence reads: CASSYEQKGYTF. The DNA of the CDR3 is TGTGCCAGCAGCTACGAGCAGAAGGGCTACACCTTC.